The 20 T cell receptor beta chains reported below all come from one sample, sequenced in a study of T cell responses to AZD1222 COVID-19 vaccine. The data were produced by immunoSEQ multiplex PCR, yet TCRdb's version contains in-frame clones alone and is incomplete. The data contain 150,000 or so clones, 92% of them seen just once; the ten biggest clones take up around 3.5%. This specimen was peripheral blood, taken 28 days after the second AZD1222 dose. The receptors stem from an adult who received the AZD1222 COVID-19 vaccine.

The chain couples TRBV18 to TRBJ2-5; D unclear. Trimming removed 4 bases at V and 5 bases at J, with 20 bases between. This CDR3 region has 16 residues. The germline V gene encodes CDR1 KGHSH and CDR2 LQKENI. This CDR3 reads CASSLWAGGSGETQYF. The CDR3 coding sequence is TGTGCCAGCTCACTTTGGGCTGGTGGCTCTGGGGAGACCCAGTACTTC.

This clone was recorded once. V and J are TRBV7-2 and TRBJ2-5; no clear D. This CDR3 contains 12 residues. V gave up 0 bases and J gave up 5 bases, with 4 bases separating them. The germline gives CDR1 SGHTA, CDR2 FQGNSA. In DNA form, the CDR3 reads TGTGCCAGCAGCTTAGCGCCTGAGACCCAGTACTTC. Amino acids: CASSLAPETQYF. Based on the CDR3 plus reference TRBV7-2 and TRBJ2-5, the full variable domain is GAGVSQSPSNKVTEKGKDVELRCDPISGHTALYWYRQSLGQGLEFLIYFQGNSAPDKSGLPSDRFSAERTGGSVSTLTIQRTQQEDSAVYLCASSLAPETQYFGPGTRLLVL.

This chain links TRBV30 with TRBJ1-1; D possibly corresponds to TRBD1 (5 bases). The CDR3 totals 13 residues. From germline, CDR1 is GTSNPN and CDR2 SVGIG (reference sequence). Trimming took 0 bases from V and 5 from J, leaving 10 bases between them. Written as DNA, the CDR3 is TGTGCCTGGAGTGTGGGGCAGGGAACTGAAGCTTTCTTT. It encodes CAWSVGQGTEAFF.

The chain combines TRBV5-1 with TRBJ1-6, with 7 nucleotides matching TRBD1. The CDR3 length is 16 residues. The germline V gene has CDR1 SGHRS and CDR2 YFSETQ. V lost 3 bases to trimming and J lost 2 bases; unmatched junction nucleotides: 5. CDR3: CASSWRQGAYNSPLHF. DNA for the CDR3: TGCGCCAGCAGCTGGAGACAGGGAGCCTATAATTCACCCCTCCACTTT.

CDR3 region: CASSGTSGSTDTQYF. CDR3 DNA sequence: TGTGCCAGTAGCGGGACTAGCGGGAGCACAGATACGCAGTATTTT. The V and J genes are TRBV19 and TRBJ2-3; 12 bases map to TRBD2. This CDR3 is 15 amino acids long. V lost 6 bases and J lost 0; bases outside the gene matches: 1. Germline CDR1 is LNHDA and CDR2 is SQIVND (reference sequence). Using reference TRBV19 and TRBJ2-3 for the parts outside the CDR3, the full variable domain is DGGITQSPKYLFRKEGQNVTLSCEQNLNHDAMYWYRQDPGQGLRLIYYSQIVNDFQKGDIAEGYSVSREKKESFPLTVTSAQKNPTAFYLCASSGTSGSTDTQYFGPGTRLTVL.

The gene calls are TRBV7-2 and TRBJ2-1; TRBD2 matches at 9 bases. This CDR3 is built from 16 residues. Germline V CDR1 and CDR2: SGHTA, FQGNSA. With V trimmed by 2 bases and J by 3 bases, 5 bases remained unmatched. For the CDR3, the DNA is TGTGCCAGCAGCTTACAGATTAGCGGGAGCTACAATGAGCAGTTCTTC. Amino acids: CASSLQISGSYNEQFF.

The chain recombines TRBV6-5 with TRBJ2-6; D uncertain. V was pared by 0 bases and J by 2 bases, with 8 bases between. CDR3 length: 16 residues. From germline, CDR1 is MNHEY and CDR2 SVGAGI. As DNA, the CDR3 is TGTGCCAGCAGTTACTCCTTGGTCCCTGGGGCCAACGTCCTGACTTTC. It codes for CASSYSLVPGANVLTF.

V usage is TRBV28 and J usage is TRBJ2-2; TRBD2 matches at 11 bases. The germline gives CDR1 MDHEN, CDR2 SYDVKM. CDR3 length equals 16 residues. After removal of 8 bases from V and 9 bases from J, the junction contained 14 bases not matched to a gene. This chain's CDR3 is CASLLTSGMYSRELFF. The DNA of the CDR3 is TGTGCCAGCCTCCTGACTAGCGGGATGTATAGCAGGGAGCTGTTTTTT.

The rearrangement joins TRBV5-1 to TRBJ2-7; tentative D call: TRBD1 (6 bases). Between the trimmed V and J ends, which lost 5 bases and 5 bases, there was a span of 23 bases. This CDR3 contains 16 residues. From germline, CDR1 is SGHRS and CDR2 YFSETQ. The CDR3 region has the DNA TGCGCCAGCAGTTTCTACCGCTTGGGACATATCAACGAGCAGTACTTC. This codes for CASSFYRLGHINEQYF.

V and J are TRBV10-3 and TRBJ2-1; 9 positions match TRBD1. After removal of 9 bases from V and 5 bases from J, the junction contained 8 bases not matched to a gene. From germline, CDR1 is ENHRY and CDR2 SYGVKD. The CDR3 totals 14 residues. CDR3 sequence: CAMRRDRENNEQFF. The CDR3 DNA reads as TGTGCCATGAGACGGGACAGGGAAAACAATGAGCAGTTCTTC.

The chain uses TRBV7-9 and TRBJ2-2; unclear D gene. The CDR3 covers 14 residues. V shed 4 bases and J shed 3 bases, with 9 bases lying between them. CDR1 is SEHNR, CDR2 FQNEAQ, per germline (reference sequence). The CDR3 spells CASSSQYYTGELFF. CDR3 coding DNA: TGTGCCAGCAGCTCACAGTATTACACCGGGGAGCTGTTTTTT. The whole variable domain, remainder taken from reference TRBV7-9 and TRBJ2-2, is DTGVSQNPRHKITKRGQNVTFRCDPISEHNRLYWYRQTLGQGPEFLTYFQNEAQLEKSRLLSDRFSAERPKGSFSTLEIQRTEQGDSAMYLCASSSQYYTGELFFGEGSRLTVL.

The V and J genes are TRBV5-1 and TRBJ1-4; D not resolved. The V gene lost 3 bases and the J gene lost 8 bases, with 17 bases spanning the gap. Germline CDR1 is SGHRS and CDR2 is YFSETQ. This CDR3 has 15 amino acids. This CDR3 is CASSWSQAISEKLFF. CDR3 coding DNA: TGCGCCAGCAGCTGGAGTCAGGCGATTTCCGAAAAACTGTTTTTT.

The CDR3 here is CASSDRGYGYTF. CDR3 DNA sequence: TGCGCCAGCAGCGATCGGGGTTATGGCTACACCTTC. The rearrangement joins TRBV5-1 to TRBJ1-2; D is unresolved. Germline values: CDR1 SGHRS, CDR2 YFSETQ. Trimming left V 4 bases short and J 5 bases short, with 9 bases between. The CDR3 contains 12 residues.

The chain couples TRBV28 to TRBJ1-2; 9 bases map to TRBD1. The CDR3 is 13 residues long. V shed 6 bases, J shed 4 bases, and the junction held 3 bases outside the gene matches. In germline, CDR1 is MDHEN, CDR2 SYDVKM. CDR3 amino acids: CASRTQGAYGYTF. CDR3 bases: TGTGCCAGCAGAACACAGGGGGCCTATGGCTACACCTTC.

CDR3 DNA sequence: TGTGCCAGCAGTTTATGGGGGCGGGACTATGGCTACACCTTC. Its translation: CASSLWGRDYGYTF. This sequence joins TRBV27 and TRBJ1-2; possible D gene TRBD1, 6 bases. The germline CDR1 and CDR2 sequences are MNHEY and SMNVEV (reference sequence). The CDR3 has 14 residues. V was pared by 1 base and J by 3 bases, with 9 bases between.

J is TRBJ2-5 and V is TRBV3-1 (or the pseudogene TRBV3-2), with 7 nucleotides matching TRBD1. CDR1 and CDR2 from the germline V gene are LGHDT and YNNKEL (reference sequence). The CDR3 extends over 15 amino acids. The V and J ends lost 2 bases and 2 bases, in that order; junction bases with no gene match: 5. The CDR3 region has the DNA TGTGCCAGCAGCCAAAGGGACAGAGCGCAAGAGACCCAGTACTTC. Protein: CASSQRDRAQETQYF.

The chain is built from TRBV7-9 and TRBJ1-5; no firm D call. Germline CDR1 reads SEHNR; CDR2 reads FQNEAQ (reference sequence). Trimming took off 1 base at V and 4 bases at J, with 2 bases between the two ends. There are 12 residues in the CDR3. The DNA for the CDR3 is TGTGCCAGCAGCTTAGTGAATCAGCCCCAGCATTTT. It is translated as CASSLVNQPQHF.

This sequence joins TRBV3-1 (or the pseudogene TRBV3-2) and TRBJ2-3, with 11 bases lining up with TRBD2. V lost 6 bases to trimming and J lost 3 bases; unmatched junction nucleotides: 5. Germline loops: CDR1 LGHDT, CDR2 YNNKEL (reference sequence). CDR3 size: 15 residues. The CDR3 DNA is TGTGCCAGCAGGGCCGGGACTAGCGGTACAGATACGCAGTATTTT. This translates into CASRAGTSGTDTQYF.

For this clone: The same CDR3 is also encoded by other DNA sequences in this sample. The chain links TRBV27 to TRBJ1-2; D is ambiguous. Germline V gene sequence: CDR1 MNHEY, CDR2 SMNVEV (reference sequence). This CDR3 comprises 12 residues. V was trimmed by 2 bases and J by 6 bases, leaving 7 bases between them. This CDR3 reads CASSLRGNGYTF. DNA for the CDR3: TGTGCCAGCAGTTTACGGGGTAATGGCTACACCTTC.

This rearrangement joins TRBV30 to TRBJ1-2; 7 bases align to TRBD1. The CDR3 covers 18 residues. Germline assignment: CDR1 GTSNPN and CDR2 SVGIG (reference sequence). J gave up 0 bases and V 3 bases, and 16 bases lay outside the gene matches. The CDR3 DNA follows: TGTGCCTGGAGGCCGATGGTTGGGACAGAAAGAGCTAACTATGGCTACACCTTC. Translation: CAWRPMVGTERANYGYTF.